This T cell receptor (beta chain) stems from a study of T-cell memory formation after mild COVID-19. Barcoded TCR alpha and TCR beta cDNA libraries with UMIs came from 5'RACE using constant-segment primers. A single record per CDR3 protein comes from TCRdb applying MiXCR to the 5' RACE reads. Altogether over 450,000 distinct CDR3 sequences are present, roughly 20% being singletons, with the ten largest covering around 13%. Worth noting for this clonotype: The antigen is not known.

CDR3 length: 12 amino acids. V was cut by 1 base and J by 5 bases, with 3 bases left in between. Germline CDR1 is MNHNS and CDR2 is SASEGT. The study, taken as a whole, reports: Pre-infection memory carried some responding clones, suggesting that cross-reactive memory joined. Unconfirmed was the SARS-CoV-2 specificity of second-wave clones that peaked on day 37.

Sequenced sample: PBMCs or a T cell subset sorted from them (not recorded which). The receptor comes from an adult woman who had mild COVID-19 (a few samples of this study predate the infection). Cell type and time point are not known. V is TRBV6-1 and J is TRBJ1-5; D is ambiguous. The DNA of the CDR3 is TGTGCCAGCAGTGAAGTAGATCAGCCCCAGCATTTT. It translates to CASSEVDQPQHF.